This T cell receptor beta chain was profiled in a study of CD8 T cells in ankylosing spondylitis. Study conclusions and caveats: Typical of ankylosing spondylitis blood, it appeared, was a TCR beta motif of roughly eight highly homologous variants. A CD8+ phenotype characterized the disease-linked clones, which were relatively rare in peripheral blood. Previously reported in reactive arthritis synovial fluid and blood were some of the motif variants.

Making the TCR beta libraries involved quantitative 5'-RACE with molecular barcodes. One entry per CDR3 protein results from TCRdb running MiXCR on the 5' RACE reads. In the table there are around 450,000 distinct CDR3 sequences, more than 25% of which are singletons. After removal of 1 base from V and 8 bases from J, the junction contained 15 bases not matched to a gene. The germline V gene encodes CDR1 LGHDT and CDR2 YNNKEL (reference sequence). The CDR3 length is 18 residues. Notes on this clonotype: The antigen is not known.

The source is a male donor with ankylosing spondylitis. The sequencing sample was made of blood, either unsorted or a sorted T cell fraction (not recorded which). V is TRBV3-1 and J is TRBJ2-1, with 9 positions matching TRBD2. CDR3 DNA sequence: TGTGCCAGCAGCCAAGGTTTGGGTCGGGCTAGCGGGACCGATGAGCAGTTCTTC. Encoded protein: CASSQGLGRASGTDEQFF.